Listed here is a single T cell receptor (beta chain). These data are taken from a study of T cell changes during pregnancy in multiple sclerosis. CDR3 length equals 15 residues. V lost 5 bases, J lost 5 bases, and 19 bases lay in between. Germline V gene lookup returns CDR1 SGHTS and CDR2 YDEGEE. The data were produced by immunoSEQ multiplex PCR, yet TCRdb's version contains in-frame clones alone and is incomplete. The data hold about 80,000 clones, with under 95% observed a single time. J is TRBJ1-2 and V is TRBV5-8; D possibly corresponds to TRBD1 (5 bases). This sample comprised peripheral blood, obtained before pregnancy. The clonotype comes from a female donor with multiple sclerosis, enrolled in a pregnancy study. CDR3 protein: CASRTWRQPVYGYTF. CDR3 bases: TGTGCCAGCAGGACCTGGAGACAGCCGGTGTATGGCTACACCTTC.